Detailed here is one TCR beta chain. Its antigen is not identified. The isolated RNA, all of it, was reverse transcribed, so expressed TCRB transcripts were what got sequenced. Across stem cell-like memory T cell samples, reads averaged about 960,000. Produced via immunoSEQ multiplex PCR; TCRdb's table is partial and in-frame only. Seen here are approximately 50,000 clones, roughly 63% observed once, and the top ten hold approximately 0.29%. J gave up 9 bases and V 7 bases, and 15 bases lay outside the gene matches. The CDR3 length is 17 residues. Per the germline V gene, CDR1 is SQVTM and CDR2 is ANQGSEA. This sample is drawn from a study of beta chain features in type 1 diabetes. General observations from the study: Patients with Type 1 diabetes showed moderately but significantly shorter TCRB CDR3s in all four CD4+ subsets.

This TCR derives from a woman aged 30 to 39 with type 1 diabetes. Sequenced: stem cell memory CD4+ T cells from blood. The chain joins TRBV29-1 to TRBJ2-1; 16 bases fit TRBD2. DNA for the CDR3: TGCAGCGCCGCAGGTCGTTTCGGGACTAGCGGGAGGGGTGAGCAGTTCTTC. Encoded protein: CSAAGRFGTSGRGEQFF.